This T cell receptor beta chain was documented in a study of early stage breast cancer tumors. Study at large: Roughly 10-fold was the mean read coverage per sample. Overall study results and limits: Tumor and normal breast were distinguished via blood comparison in most of the 16 patients.

Trimming took off 7 bases at V and 12 bases at J, with 16 bases between the two ends. The CDR3 contains 13 residues. In germline, CDR1 is MNHNS, CDR2 SASEGT. Details on this clone: The antigen is unknown.

Profiling relied on immunoSEQ multiplex PCR, and the TCRdb table lists in-frame clones only, not all of them. The profile covers approximately 39,000 clones, with 74% appearing a single time and over 6% taken by the ten largest. This clonotype was obtained from a person aged 55 to 75 with breast cancer. Sequenced: blood. This chain joins TRBV6-1 and TRBJ1-6; possible D gene TRBD1, 5 bases. CDR3 protein: CASTDGGGLPLHF. CDR3 nucleotides: TGTGCCAGCACCGATGGGGGGGGACTACCCCTCCACTTT.